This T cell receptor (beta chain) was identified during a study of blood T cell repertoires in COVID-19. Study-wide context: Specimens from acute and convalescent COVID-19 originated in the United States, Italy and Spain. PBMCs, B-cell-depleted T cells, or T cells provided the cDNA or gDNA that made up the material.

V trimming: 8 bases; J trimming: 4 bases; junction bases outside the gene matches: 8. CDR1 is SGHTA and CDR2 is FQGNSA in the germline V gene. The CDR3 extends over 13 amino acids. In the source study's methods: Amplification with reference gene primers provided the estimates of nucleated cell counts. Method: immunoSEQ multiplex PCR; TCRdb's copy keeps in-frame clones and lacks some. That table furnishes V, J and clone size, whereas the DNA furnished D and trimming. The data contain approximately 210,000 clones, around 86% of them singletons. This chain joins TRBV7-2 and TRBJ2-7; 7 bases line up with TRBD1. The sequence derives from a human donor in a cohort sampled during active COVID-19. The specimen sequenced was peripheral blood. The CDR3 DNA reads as TGTGCCAGCGGGGACAGAAGCAAATACGAGCAGTACTTC. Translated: CASGDRSKYEQYF.